This entry describes one TCR beta chain. Its antigen is unidentified. Per the germline V gene, CDR1 is MNHEY and CDR2 is SVGAGI. The CDR3 has 16 residues. Deletions cut 3 bases from V and 4 bases from J, with 16 bases between. The data derive from a study of PD-L1 blockade in urothelial cancer. In the study overall: Blood analysis took place 3 weeks (second dose) and 6 weeks after treatment start. T cells were recovered from blood samples at a median of 141,255. Study observations and caveats: Patients with below-median pretreatment blood clonality survived longer.

Every PCR got spiked synthetic TCR analog templates. The repertoire was sequenced with immunoSEQ multiplex PCR; TCRdb's copy has only in-frame clones and lacks some. The sample lists about 52,000 clones, around 84% occurring once. The time point is: pretreatment peripheral blood. The chain combines TRBV6-5 with TRBJ1-3, with D possibly being TRBD1 (6 bases). Here the sequenced sample was PBMCs, taken around atezolizumab (anti-PD-L1) treatment. The clonotype originates from a man between 45 and 60 years old with urothelial cancer. The CDR3 loop is CASSYTGNVGGNTIYF. In DNA form, the CDR3 reads TGTGCCAGCAGTTATACAGGGAATGTAGGAGGAAACACCATATATTTT.